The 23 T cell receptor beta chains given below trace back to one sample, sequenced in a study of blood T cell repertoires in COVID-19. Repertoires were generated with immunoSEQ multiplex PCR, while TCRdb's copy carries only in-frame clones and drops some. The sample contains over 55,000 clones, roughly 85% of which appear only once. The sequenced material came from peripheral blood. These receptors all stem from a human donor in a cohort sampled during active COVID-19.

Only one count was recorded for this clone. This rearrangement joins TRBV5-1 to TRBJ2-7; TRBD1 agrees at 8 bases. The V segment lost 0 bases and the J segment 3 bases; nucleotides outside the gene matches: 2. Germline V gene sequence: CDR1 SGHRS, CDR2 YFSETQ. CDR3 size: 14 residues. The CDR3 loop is CASSLVGQGYEQYF. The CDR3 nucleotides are TGCGCCAGCAGCTTGGTTGGACAGGGCTACGAGCAGTACTTC.

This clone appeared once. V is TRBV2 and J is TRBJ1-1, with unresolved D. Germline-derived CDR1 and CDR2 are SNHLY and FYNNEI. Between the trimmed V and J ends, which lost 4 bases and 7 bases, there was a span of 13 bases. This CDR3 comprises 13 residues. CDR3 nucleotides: TGTGCCAGCAGTGTCGCCAACTTGAATGAAGCTTTCTTT. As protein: CASSVANLNEAFF.

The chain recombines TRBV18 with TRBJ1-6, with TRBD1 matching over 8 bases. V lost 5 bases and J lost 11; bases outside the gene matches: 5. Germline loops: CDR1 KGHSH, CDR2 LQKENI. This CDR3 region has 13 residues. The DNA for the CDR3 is TGTGCCAGCTCAACGGGACAGGAGGCACCCCTCCACTTT. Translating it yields CASSTGQEAPLHF.

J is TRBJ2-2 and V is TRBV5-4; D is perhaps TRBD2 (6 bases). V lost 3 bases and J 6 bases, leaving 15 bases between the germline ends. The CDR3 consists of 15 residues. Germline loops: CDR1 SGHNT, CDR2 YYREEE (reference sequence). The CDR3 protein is CASSSAGKPSGELFF. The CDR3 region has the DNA TGTGCCAGCAGCTCGGCGGGAAAACCTTCCGGGGAGCTGTTTTTT.

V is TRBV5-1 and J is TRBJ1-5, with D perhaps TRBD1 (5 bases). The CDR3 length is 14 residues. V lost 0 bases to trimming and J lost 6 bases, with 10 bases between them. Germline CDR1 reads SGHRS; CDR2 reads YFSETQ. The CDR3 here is CASSLAGEGQPQHF. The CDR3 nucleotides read TGCGCCAGCAGCTTGGCGGGGGAGGGTCAGCCCCAGCATTTT. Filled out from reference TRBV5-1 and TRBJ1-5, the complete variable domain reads KAGVTQTPRYLIKTRGQQVTLSCSPISGHRSVSWYQQTPGQGLQFLFEYFSETQRNKGNFPGRFSGRQFSNSRSEMNVSTLELGDSALYLCASSLAGEGQPQHFGDGTRLSIL.

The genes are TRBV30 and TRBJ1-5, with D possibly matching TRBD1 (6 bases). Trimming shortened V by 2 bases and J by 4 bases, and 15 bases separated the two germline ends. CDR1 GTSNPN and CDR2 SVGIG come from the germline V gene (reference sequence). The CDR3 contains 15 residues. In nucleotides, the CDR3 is TGTGCCTGGAGTCCAAGGGGGTTGTCAAATCAGCCCCAGCATTTT. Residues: CAWSPRGLSNQPQHF.

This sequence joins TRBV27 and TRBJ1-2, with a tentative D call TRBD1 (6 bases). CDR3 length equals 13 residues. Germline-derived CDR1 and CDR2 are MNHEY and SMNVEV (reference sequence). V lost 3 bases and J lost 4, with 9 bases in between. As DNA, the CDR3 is TGTGCCAGCAGTTTCCAGGGGTTCTATGGCTACACCTTC. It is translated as CASSFQGFYGYTF.

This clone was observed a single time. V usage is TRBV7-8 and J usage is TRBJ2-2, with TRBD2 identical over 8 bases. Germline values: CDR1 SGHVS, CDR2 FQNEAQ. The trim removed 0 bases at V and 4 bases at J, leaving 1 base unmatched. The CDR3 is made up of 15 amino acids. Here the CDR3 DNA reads TGTGCCAGCAGCTTAGCAGCGGGAGTCACCGGGGAGCTGTTTTTT. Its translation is CASSLAAGVTGELFF.

Written as DNA, the CDR3 is TGCGCCAGCAGCCCTTCGACAATCTATGGCTACACCTTC. Translated: CASSPSTIYGYTF. V is TRBV5-1 and J is TRBJ1-2; no clear D. V lost 4 bases and J lost 4, with 11 bases in between. Germline V gene data show CDR1 as SGHRS and CDR2 as YFSETQ. The CDR3 has 13 amino acids. The variable domain in full, completed from reference TRBV5-1 and TRBJ1-2, reads KAGVTQTPRYLIKTRGQQVTLSCSPISGHRSVSWYQQTPGQGLQFLFEYFSETQRNKGNFPGRFSGRQFSNSRSEMNVSTLELGDSALYLCASSPSTIYGYTFGSGTRLTVV.

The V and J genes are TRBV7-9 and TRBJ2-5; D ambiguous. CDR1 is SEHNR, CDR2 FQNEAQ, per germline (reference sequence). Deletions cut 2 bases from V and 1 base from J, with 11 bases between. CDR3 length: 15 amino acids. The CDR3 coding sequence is TGTGCCAGCAGCTTAATGGGCCAGATCCAAGAGACCCAGTACTTC. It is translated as CASSLMGQIQETQYF.

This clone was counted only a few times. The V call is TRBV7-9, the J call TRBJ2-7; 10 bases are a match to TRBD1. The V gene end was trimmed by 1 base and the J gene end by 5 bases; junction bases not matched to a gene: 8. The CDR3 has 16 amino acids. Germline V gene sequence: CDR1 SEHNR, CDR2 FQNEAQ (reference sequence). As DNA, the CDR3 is TGTGCCAGCAGCTTAGTCCCGGGACAGGGGTCTAACGAGCAGTACTTC. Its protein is CASSLVPGQGSNEQYF.

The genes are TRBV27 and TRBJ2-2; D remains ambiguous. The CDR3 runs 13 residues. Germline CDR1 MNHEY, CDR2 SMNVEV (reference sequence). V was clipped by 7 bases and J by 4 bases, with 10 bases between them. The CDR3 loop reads CASTGSRTGELFF. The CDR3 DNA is TGTGCCAGCACGGGTAGCCGCACCGGGGAGCTGTTTTTT.

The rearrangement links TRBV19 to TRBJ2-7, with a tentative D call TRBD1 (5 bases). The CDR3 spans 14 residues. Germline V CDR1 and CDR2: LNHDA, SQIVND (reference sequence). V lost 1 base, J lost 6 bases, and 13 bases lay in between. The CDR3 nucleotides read TGTGCCAGTAGTATAGGGACAAGACAGACCGAGCAGTACTTC. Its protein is CASSIGTRQTEQYF.

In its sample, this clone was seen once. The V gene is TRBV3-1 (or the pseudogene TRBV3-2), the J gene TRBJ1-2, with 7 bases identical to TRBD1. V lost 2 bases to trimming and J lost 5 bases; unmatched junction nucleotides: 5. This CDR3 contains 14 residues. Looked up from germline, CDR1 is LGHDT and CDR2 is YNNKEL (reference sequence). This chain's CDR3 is CASSQQGGEYGYTF. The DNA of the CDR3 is TGTGCCAGCAGCCAACAGGGGGGAGAGTATGGCTACACCTTC.

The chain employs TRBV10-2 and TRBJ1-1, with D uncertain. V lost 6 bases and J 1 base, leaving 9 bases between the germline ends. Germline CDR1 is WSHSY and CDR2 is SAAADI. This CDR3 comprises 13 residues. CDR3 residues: CASSLPGNTEAFF. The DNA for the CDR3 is TGCGCCAGCAGCCTACCCGGGAACACTGAAGCTTTCTTT.

Here the CDR3 reads CASSLLTASYNSPLHF. The CDR3 DNA follows: TGTGCCAGCAGTTTATTGACAGCAAGCTATAATTCACCCCTCCACTTT. The chain joins TRBV28 to TRBJ1-6; possible D gene TRBD1, 5 bases. V was shortened by 1 base and J by 3 bases, with 10 bases between the two germline ends. The germline V gene has CDR1 MDHEN and CDR2 SYDVKM. This CDR3 has 16 amino acids.

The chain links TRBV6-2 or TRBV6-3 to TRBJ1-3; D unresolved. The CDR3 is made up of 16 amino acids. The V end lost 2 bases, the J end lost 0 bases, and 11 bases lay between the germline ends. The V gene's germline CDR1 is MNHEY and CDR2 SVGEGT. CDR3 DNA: TGTGCCAGCAGTTACCTCGGGATCAGCTCTGGAAACACCATATATTTT. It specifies CASSYLGISSGNTIYF.

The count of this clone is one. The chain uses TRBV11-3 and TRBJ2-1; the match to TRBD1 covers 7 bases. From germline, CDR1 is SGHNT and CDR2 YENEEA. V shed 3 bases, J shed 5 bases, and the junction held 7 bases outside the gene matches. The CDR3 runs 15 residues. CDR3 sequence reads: CASSLETGQNNEQFF. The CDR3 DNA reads TGTGCCAGCAGCTTGGAGACGGGACAGAACAATGAGCAGTTCTTC.

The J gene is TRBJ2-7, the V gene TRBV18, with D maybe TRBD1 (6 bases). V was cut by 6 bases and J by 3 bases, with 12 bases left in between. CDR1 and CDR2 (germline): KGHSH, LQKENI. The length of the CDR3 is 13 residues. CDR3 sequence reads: CASSRGQHYEQYF. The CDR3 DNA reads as TGTGCCAGCTCGCGCGGACAGCACTACGAGCAGTACTTC.

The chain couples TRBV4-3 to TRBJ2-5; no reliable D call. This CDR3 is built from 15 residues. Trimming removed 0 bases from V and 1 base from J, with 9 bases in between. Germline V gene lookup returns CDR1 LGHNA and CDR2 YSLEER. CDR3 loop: CASSQDLSSQETQYF. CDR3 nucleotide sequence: TGCGCCAGCAGCCAAGATCTTAGCAGCCAAGAGACCCAGTACTTC.

The CDR3 here is CASSEQGGEKLFF. CDR3 in DNA: TGCGCCAGCAGTGAGCAGGGAGGAGAAAAACTGTTTTTT. This chain links TRBV10-1 with TRBJ1-4; D may be TRBD1 (5 bases). From germline, CDR1 is WNHNN and CDR2 SYGVQD (reference sequence). The CDR3 contains 13 residues. The ends were cut back, 2 bases at V and 8 bases at J, with 9 bases in the middle.

The CDR3 loop is CASSLDLRLAGRRYEQYF. The CDR3, as DNA: TGTGCCAGCAGCTTAGATCTGAGGCTAGCCGGGAGAAGGTACGAGCAGTACTTC. The J gene is TRBJ2-7, the V gene TRBV11-3, with D possibly TRBD2 on 6 matching bases. Trimming left V 0 bases short and J 4 bases short, with 22 bases between. The CDR3 is 18 amino acids. CDR1 is SGHNT, CDR2 YENEEA, per germline.

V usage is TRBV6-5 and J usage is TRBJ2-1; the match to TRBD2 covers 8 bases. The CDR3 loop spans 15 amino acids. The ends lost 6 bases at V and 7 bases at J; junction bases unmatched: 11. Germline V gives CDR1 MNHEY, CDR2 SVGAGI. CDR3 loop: CASRAQAGGANEQFF. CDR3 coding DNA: TGTGCCAGCAGAGCCCAGGCGGGGGGAGCTAATGAGCAGTTCTTC.